The TCR beta chain under discussion was sequenced for a study of post-analysis software for immune sequencing data. This CDR3 spans 15 amino acids. Germline CDR1 SGDLS, CDR2 YYNGEE. Trimming cost V 0 bases and J 2 bases, with 10 bases left between them. Regarding the study as a whole: About five TRBV segments, including TRBV5-6, TRBV5-1 and TRBV20-1, were more frequent in patients than controls. Samples made in the same batch grouped tightly together by F measure. There was significantly lower normalized Chao1 diversity in multiple sclerosis patients than in controls.

Libraries were made from TCR beta cDNA, and they carried unique molecular identifiers. Input of roughly 1 to 11 million T cells yielded 450,000 to 550,000 cDNA molecules. Via MiXCR, TCRdb re-called the PCR reads, giving one row per CDR3 protein. This table holds 750,000 to 950,000 distinct CDR3 sequences, roughly 50% found once. This clonotype was found a few times. Its antigen is unidentified. Sequences were obtained from blood. This chain uses TRBV9 with TRBJ2-3, with D maybe TRBD2 (6 bases). The receptor comes from a girl under 18 with multiple sclerosis. The CDR3, as DNA: TGTGCCAGCAGCGTAGGACTAGAGGACACAGATACGCAGTATTTT. This gives the protein CASSVGLEDTDTQYF.